This T cell receptor beta chain comes out of a study of T cell responses to AZD1222 COVID-19 vaccine. Deletions cut 5 bases from V and 4 bases from J, with 8 bases between. CDR1 SGHAT and CDR2 FQDESV come from the germline V gene (reference sequence). The CDR3 sequence is 12 residues long. Assay: immunoSEQ multiplex PCR; the TCRdb copy retains only in-frame clones and omits some. This sample has some 150,000 clones; 92% occur once, and the top ten carry around 4.6%. This receptor was taken from an adult in good health. This specimen consisted of peripheral blood, obtained on day 0 of MenACWY control vaccination. The chain recombines TRBV11-1 with TRBJ1-2; D is undetermined. In DNA, the CDR3 is TGTGCCAGCAGCGGTTCATTCTATGGCTACACCTTC. Protein product: CASSGSFYGYTF.